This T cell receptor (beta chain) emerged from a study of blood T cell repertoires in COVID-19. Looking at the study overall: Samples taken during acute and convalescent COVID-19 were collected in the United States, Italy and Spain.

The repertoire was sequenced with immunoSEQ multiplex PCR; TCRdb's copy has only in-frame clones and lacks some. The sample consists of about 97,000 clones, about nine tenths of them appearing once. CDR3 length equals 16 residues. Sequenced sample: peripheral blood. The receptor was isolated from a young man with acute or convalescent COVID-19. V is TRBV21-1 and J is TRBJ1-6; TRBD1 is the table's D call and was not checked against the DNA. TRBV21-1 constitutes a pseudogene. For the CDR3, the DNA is TGTGCCAGCAGCAGATTTACAGGGGCGCCTAGATCACCCCTCCACTTT. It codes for CASSRFTGAPRSPLHF.